This entry describes one T cell receptor (beta chain). What it recognizes is unknown. The assay was immunoSEQ multiplex PCR, and TCRdb's table has in-frame clones only and misses some. The sample lists tens of thousands of clones, around nine tenths occurring once. The source of the sample is a study of OX40 agonist ivuxolimab in advanced cancers. Study-wide points: Compared with others, partial responders at 0.1-3.0 mg/kg displayed clonal expansion among the lowest.

V trimming: 0 bases; J trimming: 3 bases; junction bases outside the gene matches: 3. CDR1 and CDR2 (germline): SGHKS, YYEKEE (reference sequence). The CDR3 is 15 amino acids. This TCR was recovered from an adult with an advanced solid tumor such as melanoma, head and neck, liver or kidney cancer. Sequenced here: CD4+ or CD8+ T cells sorted from blood, sampled in a trial of the OX40 agonist ivuxolimab. This rearrangement joins TRBV5-5 to TRBJ1-1; 9 positions match TRBD1. CDR3 loop: CASSLGTGAYTEAFF. The CDR3 nucleotides are TGTGCCAGCAGCTTGGGGACAGGGGCGTACACTGAAGCTTTCTTT.